Following are 11 T cell receptor beta chains from one sample sequenced in a study of blood T cell repertoires in COVID-19. TCRdb's table, derived via immunoSEQ multiplex PCR, lists solely in-frame clones and lacks some. The repertoire holds roughly 300,000 clones, with 85% as singletons. Sequencing was performed on peripheral blood. All receptors come from a human donor in a cohort sampled during active COVID-19.

The rearrangement uses TRBV25-1 and TRBJ1-5, with unresolved D. Germline V gives CDR1 MGHDK, CDR2 SYGVNS. CDR3 length: 13 residues. V was clipped by 4 bases and J by 4 bases, with 8 bases between them. This CDR3 is CASSGQWNQPQHF. CDR3 bases: TGTGCCAGCAGTGGGCAGTGGAATCAGCCCCAGCATTTT.

The DNA of the CDR3 is TGTGCCAGCTCACCACTGGGGGCTACGGATTCACCCCTCCACTTT. Amino acids: CASSPLGATDSPLHF. The V and J genes are TRBV18 and TRBJ1-6; maybe TRBD1 (6 bases). Per the germline V gene, CDR1 is KGHSH and CDR2 is LQKENI. Trimming shortened V by 1 base and J by 8 bases, and 12 bases separated the two germline ends. There are 15 residues in the CDR3.

As concerns this clone: A read error is likely, as this CDR3 ends without the conserved phenylalanine or tryptophan. No DNA is shown, since the ends of the CDR3 on it are uncertain; the CDR3 is the one TCRdb lists. The chain is built from TRBV7-9 and TRBJ1-2; the table's D call TRBD1 went unverified against the DNA. Germline CDR1 reads SEHNR; CDR2 reads FQNEAQ (reference sequence). The CDR3 is 14 amino acids in total, end residues counted. The CDR3 sequence: CASSPQQAGPVAFS.

The genes are TRBV7-3 and TRBJ2-5; D might be TRBD2 (7 bases). Trimming left V 2 bases short and J 5 bases short, with 18 bases between. Germline V lookup: CDR1 SGHTA, CDR2 FQGTGA. The CDR3 consists of 16 residues. CDR3 region: CASSLRGAPGGETQYF. The DNA of the CDR3 is TGTGCCAGCAGCTTACGGGGGGCACCCGGTGGGGAGACCCAGTACTTC.

The rearrangement uses TRBV7-9 and TRBJ2-7; D may be TRBD2 (5 bases). CDR3 length equals 13 residues. From germline, CDR1 is SEHNR and CDR2 FQNEAQ (reference sequence). Trimming pared 3 bases from V and 3 bases from J, leaving 9 bases between. CDR3 loop: CASSLEESYEQYF. The CDR3 bases are TGTGCCAGCAGCTTGGAGGAGAGCTACGAGCAGTACTTC.

The rearrangement joins TRBV11-2 to TRBJ2-2; unclear D gene. The CDR3 extends over 13 amino acids. Germline lookup yields CDR1 SGHAT and CDR2 FQNNGV. Trimming removed 2 bases at V and 7 bases at J, with 8 bases between. CDR3 residues: CASSLTLIGELFF. DNA of the CDR3: TGTGCCAGCAGCTTAACATTGATCGGGGAGCTGTTTTTT.

CDR3 DNA sequence: TGCGCCAGCAGCCACCACCGACGCTCACAGGTCTATGGCTACACCTTC. It is translated as CASSHHRRSQVYGYTF. The J gene is TRBJ1-2, the V gene TRBV4-1; maybe TRBD1 (5 bases). V lost 3 bases and J 4 bases, leaving 18 bases between the germline ends. There are 16 residues in the CDR3. Germline V gene data show CDR1 as MGHRA and CDR2 as YSYEKL.

The chain combines TRBV5-1 with TRBJ2-5; D perhaps matches TRBD2 (5 bases). This CDR3 contains 14 residues. The germline V and J ends were trimmed by 0 bases and 5 bases, with 11 bases remaining between them. Germline-derived CDR1 and CDR2 are SGHRS and YFSETQ. The CDR3: CASSLAGNSETQYF. DNA of the CDR3: TGCGCCAGCAGCTTGGCCGGGAATTCGGAGACCCAGTACTTC. Full variable domain (missing parts from reference TRBV5-1 and TRBJ2-5): KAGVTQTPRYLIKTRGQQVTLSCSPISGHRSVSWYQQTPGQGLQFLFEYFSETQRNKGNFPGRFSGRQFSNSRSEMNVSTLELGDSALYLCASSLAGNSETQYFGPGTRLLVL.

The V and J genes are TRBV13 and TRBJ2-1, with 10 bases matching TRBD2. J lost 2 bases, V lost 0 bases, and 4 bases had no gene match. The CDR3 is made up of 17 amino acids. Germline CDR1 is PRHDT and CDR2 is FYEKMQ (reference sequence). The CDR3 loop reads CASSLGRLAGTYNEQFF. The CDR3 DNA sequence: TGTGCCAGCAGCTTAGGCCGACTAGCGGGTACCTACAATGAGCAGTTCTTC.

V and J are TRBV7-9 and TRBJ1-6; D not certain. CDR3 size: 15 residues. Germline CDR1 and CDR2: SEHNR and FQNEAQ (reference sequence). The V and J ends lost 3 bases and 8 bases respectively, with 14 bases between them. In DNA form, the CDR3 reads TGTGCCAGCAGCTTGGAGACCAGCGGATATTCACCCCTCCACTTT. It translates to CASSLETSGYSPLHF.

This clone was recorded a few times. V and J are TRBV27 and TRBJ2-5; TRBD1 aligns across 7 bases. In germline, CDR1 is MNHEY, CDR2 SMNVEV (reference sequence). V lost 3 bases, J lost 4 bases, and 8 bases stayed unmatched. This CDR3 has 15 amino acids. CDR3 coding DNA: TGTGCCAGCAGTTTTCGATCGACAGGGCGAGAGACCCAGTACTTC. It encodes CASSFRSTGRETQYF.